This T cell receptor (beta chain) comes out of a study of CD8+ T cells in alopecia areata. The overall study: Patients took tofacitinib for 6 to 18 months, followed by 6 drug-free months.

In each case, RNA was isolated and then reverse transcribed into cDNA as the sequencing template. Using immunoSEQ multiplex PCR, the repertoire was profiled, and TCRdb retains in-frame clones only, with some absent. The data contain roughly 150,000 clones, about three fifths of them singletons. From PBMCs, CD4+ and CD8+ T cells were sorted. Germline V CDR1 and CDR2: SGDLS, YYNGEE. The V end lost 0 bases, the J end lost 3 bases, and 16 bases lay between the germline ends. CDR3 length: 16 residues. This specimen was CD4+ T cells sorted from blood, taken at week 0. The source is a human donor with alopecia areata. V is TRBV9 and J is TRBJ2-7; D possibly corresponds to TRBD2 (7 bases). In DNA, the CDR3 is TGTGCCAGCAGCGTAGCCGCCTCGGGGGGCCACTACGAGCAGTACTTC. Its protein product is CASSVAASGGHYEQYF. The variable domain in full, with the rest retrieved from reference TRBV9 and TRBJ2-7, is DSGVTQTPKHLITATGQRVTLRCSPRSGDLSVYWYQQSLDQGLQFLIQYYNGEERAKGNILERFSAQQFPDLHSELNLSSLELGDSALYFCASSVAASGGHYEQYFGPGTRLTVT.